These T cell receptor beta chains were read from a single sample in a study of cytomegalovirus exposure and HLA in healthy donors. Sequencing used immunoSEQ multiplex PCR; TCRdb keeps in-frame clones, though not all of them. The profile shows 130,000 to 150,000 clones, about 80% of them singletons. The sample taken for sequencing was PBMCs. All receptors come from a male donor in good health and CMV-seronegative. Both conserved end residues are part of each CDR3. The D gene is left open where the match is weak. Where a row states a size, it is once, few, many or the class of an expanded clone; other rows omit it.

v_call	clone_size	j_call	d_call	cdr3_aa	cdr3_nt
TRBV13	once	TRBJ2-7	.	CASSSRSAHYEQYF	TGTGCCAGCAGCTCTCGTAGCGCCCACTACGAGCAGTACTTC
TRBV18	few	TRBJ2-1	TRBD1	CASSPPGQGGGEQFF	TGTGCCAGCTCACCACCGGGACAGGGGGGCGGTGAGCAGTTCTTC
TRBV10-3	.	TRBJ1-1	.	CAISDPRGNTEAFF	TGTGCCATCAGTGATCCCAGGGGGAACACTGAAGCTTTCTTT
TRBV30	.	TRBJ2-1	.	CAWSDGGPYNEQFF	TGTGCCTGGAGTGACGGGGGGCCGTACAATGAGCAGTTCTTC
TRBV19	.	TRBJ1-1	.	CASAPGGANTEAFF	TGTGCCAGTGCACCCGGGGGGGCGAACACTGAAGCTTTCTTT
TRBV6-1	few	TRBJ2-7	TRBD1	CASSGGQGRFEQYF	TGTGCCAGCAGTGGGGGACAGGGACGGTTCGAGCAGTACTTC
TRBV4-1	.	TRBJ2-1	TRBD1	CASSQVWDRGPNEQFF	TGCGCCAGCAGCCAAGTATGGGACAGGGGCCCCAATGAGCAGTTCTTC
TRBV27	.	TRBJ2-7	TRBD2	CASRRNGRSRFREQYF	TGTGCCAGCAGGAGGAACGGGAGGTCCCGGTTCAGGGAGCAGTACTTC
TRBV6-1	.	TRBJ2-7	TRBD1	CASTLFSRGPEQYF	TGTGCCAGCACCCTATTCTCCAGGGGGCCCGAGCAGTACTTC
TRBV29-1	.	TRBJ1-1	.	CSVEPGGKRDTEAFF	TGCAGCGTTGAGCCGGGGGGCAAGAGGGACACTGAAGCTTTCTTT
TRBV27	.	TRBJ1-4	.	CASSSGEKLFF	TGTGCCAGCAGTTCCGGGGAAAAACTGTTTTTT
TRBV4-3	.	TRBJ1-3	.	CASSQESLYSGNTIYF	TGCGCCAGCAGCCAAGAAAGCCTGTACTCTGGAAACACCATATATTTT
TRBV18	few	TRBJ2-1	.	CASSLRRDTAPNEQFF	TGTGCCAGCTCACTAAGACGGGACACCGCTCCCAATGAGCAGTTCTTC
TRBV6-1	.	TRBJ2-7	TRBD1	CASSEPGTGVYEQYF	TGTGCCAGCAGTGAACCCGGGACAGGAGTCTACGAGCAGTACTTC
TRBV9	.	TRBJ2-7	TRBD2	CASSPDRGLAGKDEQYF	TGTGCCAGCAGCCCGGACAGAGGACTAGCGGGAAAGGACGAGCAGTACTTC
TRBV7-9	.	TRBJ2-5	TRBD2	CASSPKRGGETQYF	TGTGCCAGCAGCCCCAAAAGGGGAGGGGAGACCCAGTACTTC